The next 25 T cell receptor beta chains were all read from a single sample in a study of cytomegalovirus exposure and HLA in healthy donors. 60 Vbeta and 13 Jbeta primers were used in PCR. Sequenced by immunoSEQ multiplex PCR; TCRdb stores in-frame clones only, minus some. The repertoire holds around 140,000 clones, approximately 80% seen once, with around 2.5% in the top ten. What was sequenced was PBMCs. These receptors were obtained from a woman between 18 and 30 years old in good health and CMV-seropositive.

This clone has more than one count but fewer than ten. The V and J genes are TRBV19 and TRBJ2-2; D gene uncertain. Germline values: CDR1 LNHDA, CDR2 SQIVND (reference sequence). The V and J ends lost 5 bases and 0 bases respectively, with 16 bases between them. The CDR3 is 17 amino acids. For the CDR3, the DNA is TGTGCCAGTAGTGTGTCTGTGGGCCGCACGAACACCGGGGAGCTGTTTTTT. This gives the protein CASSVSVGRTNTGELFF.

CDR3 bases: TGTGCCAGCAGCCCGCCAGGTCTCCCTAAGGACAATGGGAAGGTGAGCAATCAGCCCCAGCATTTT. Its protein product is CASSPPGLPKDNGKVSNQPQHF. The chain carries TRBV7-7 and TRBJ1-5; a weak D match, TRBD1 (5 bases). The CDR3 is made up of 22 amino acids. Trimming took 5 bases from V and 1 from J, leaving 33 bases between them. Per the germline V gene, CDR1 is SSHAT and CDR2 is FNYEAQ (reference sequence).

The chain has TRBV30 and TRBJ1-6; TRBD1 matches at 7 bases. CDR3 length equals 15 residues. CDR1 and CDR2 (germline): GTSNPN, SVGIG (reference sequence). Trimming at V came to 8 bases and at J to 0 bases, leaving 7 bases not matched to a gene. The CDR3: CAAMTGSSYNSPLHF. CDR3 bases: TGTGCCGCAATGACAGGGAGCTCCTATAATTCACCCCTCCACTTT.

The CDR3 bases are TGTGCCAGCAGCCTGACACAGAACAGCAATCAGCCCCAGCATTTT. Translating it yields CASSLTQNSNQPQHF. This chain uses TRBV6-6 with TRBJ1-5; the D is unclear. V was trimmed by 6 bases and J by 1 base, leaving 13 bases between them. The CDR3 extends over 15 amino acids. Germline loops: CDR1 MNHNY, CDR2 SVGAGI (reference sequence).

CDR3 protein: CSVPVGNTIYF. CDR3 sequence (DNA): TGCAGCGTTCCAGTGGGAAACACCATATATTTT. The chain links TRBV29-1 to TRBJ1-3; no reliable D call. V gave up 5 bases and J gave up 4 bases, with 6 bases separating them. The CDR3 runs to 11 residues. Germline lookup yields CDR1 SQVTM and CDR2 ANQGSEA.

This clone has more than one count but fewer than ten. The V call is TRBV4-3, the J call TRBJ1-4; TRBD1 matches at 8 bases. This CDR3 has 15 residues. The germline CDR1 and CDR2 sequences are LGHNA and YSLEER. J lost 7 bases, V lost 4 bases, and 8 bases had no gene match. The CDR3: CASSRGTGEGEKLFF. As DNA, the CDR3 is TGCGCCAGCAGCCGAGGGACAGGAGAAGGTGAAAAACTGTTTTTT.

This chain uses TRBV16 with TRBJ1-5, with D perhaps TRBD1 (6 bases). Germline values: CDR1 KGHSY, CDR2 FQNENV. Trimming shortened V by 5 bases and J by 1 base, and 12 bases separated the two germline ends. This CDR3 spans 15 amino acids. The CDR3 sequence: CASSYTGTSNQPQHF. In DNA, the CDR3 is TGTGCCAGCAGCTACACCGGGACAAGCAATCAGCCCCAGCATTTT.

This chain uses TRBV4-3 with TRBJ1-2, with TRBD1 matching 7 bases. After removal of 2 bases from V and 2 bases from J, the junction contained 5 bases not matched to a gene. There are 15 residues in the CDR3. CDR1 and CDR2 (germline): LGHNA, YSLEER. In nucleotides, the CDR3 is TGCGCCAGCAGCCAAAGGGGGCAGGGAAACTATGGCTACACCTTC. It codes for CASSQRGQGNYGYTF.

This chain connects TRBV4-3 to TRBJ1-1; D unclear. This CDR3 has 14 amino acids. Germline assignment: CDR1 LGHNA and CDR2 YSLEER. V was clipped by 1 base and J by 1 base, with 7 bases between them. The CDR3: CASSQVRGNTEAFF. In nucleotides, the CDR3 is TGCGCCAGCAGCCAAGTCCGGGGGAACACTGAAGCTTTCTTT.

V and J are TRBV7-2 and TRBJ2-7; TRBD1 agrees at 7 bases. The V gene end was trimmed by 1 base and the J gene end by 3 bases; junction bases not matched to a gene: 0. The CDR3 is 13 amino acids. Germline loops: CDR1 SGHTA, CDR2 FQGNSA. CDR3 DNA: TGTACCAGCAGCTTAGGGACAGGCTACGAGCAGTACTTC. Residues: CTSSLGTGYEQYF.

The CDR3 bases are TGCGCCAGCAGCCTCAGGACAGGGGGGAGTATTAGCTACACCTTC. It codes for CASSLRTGGSISYTF. The V gene is TRBV5-1, the J gene TRBJ1-2, with 10 bases matching TRBD1. From germline, CDR1 is SGHRS and CDR2 YFSETQ. Unmatched junction bases numbered 12, after V lost 4 bases and J lost 9 bases. The CDR3 sequence is 15 residues long.

The chain carries TRBV11-2 and TRBJ2-3; possibly TRBD2 for D (6 bases). Germline loops: CDR1 SGHAT, CDR2 FQNNGV. The CDR3 sequence is 16 residues long. V lost 0 bases and J lost 4, with 14 bases in between. The CDR3 sequence is CASSLEPTSRPDTQYF. The CDR3 DNA sequence: TGTGCCAGCAGCTTAGAGCCAACTAGCCGCCCAGATACGCAGTATTTT.

The chain carries TRBV5-1 and TRBJ2-5; tentatively, D is TRBD1 (5 bases). The CDR3 spans 12 residues. V lost 7 bases and J 4 bases, leaving 11 bases between the germline ends. Germline values: CDR1 SGHRS, CDR2 YFSETQ. CDR3 protein: CASFPRVETQYF. The CDR3 nucleotides read TGCGCCAGCTTCCCCAGGGTAGAGACCCAGTACTTC.

Only a few counts were recorded for this clone. J is TRBJ1-1 and V is TRBV7-9; TRBD1 is a possible D gene (5 bases). Germline CDR1 and CDR2: SEHNR and FQNEAQ (reference sequence). V lost 6 bases and J lost 5, with 16 bases in between. The CDR3 is 14 amino acids. The CDR3 coding sequence is TGTGCCAGCAGTCTGGGGGGTTGGAGGACTGAAGCTTTCTTT. Translating it yields CASSLGGWRTEAFF.

The rearrangement links TRBV18 to TRBJ2-7, with D perhaps TRBD1 (6 bases). CDR1 and CDR2 from the germline V gene are KGHSH and LQKENI. The V end lost 4 bases, the J end lost 0 bases, and 13 bases lay between the germline ends. There are 15 residues in the CDR3. The CDR3 nucleotides are TGTGCCAGCTCACAGATCCGGGACAACTCCTACGAGCAGTACTTC. Its protein is CASSQIRDNSYEQYF.

This clone turned up a few times. V gene TRBV9 combines with J gene TRBJ2-1; 13 nucleotides align to TRBD2. Germline CDR1 is SGDLS and CDR2 is YYNGEE. Germline trimming cut 1 base from V and 7 bases from J; bases unmatched to any gene: 5. The CDR3 has 16 residues. The CDR3 coding sequence is TGTGCCAGCAGCGTATTAACTAGCGGGGGGGATAATGAGCAGTTCTTC. Translated, it gives CASSVLTSGGDNEQFF.

The chain couples TRBV7-2 to TRBJ1-2; TRBD1 matches 7 bases. Trimming at V came to 8 bases and at J to 4 bases, leaving 7 bases not matched to a gene. CDR3 length: 13 residues. Germline-derived CDR1 and CDR2 are SGHTA and FQGNSA. This CDR3 reads CASGQARAYGYTF. The CDR3 nucleotides are TGTGCCAGCGGACAGGCCAGGGCCTATGGCTACACCTTC. Full variable domain (missing parts from reference TRBV7-2 and TRBJ1-2): GAGVSQSPSNKVTEKGKDVELRCDPISGHTALYWYRQSLGQGLEFLIYFQGNSAPDKSGLPSDRFSAERTGGSVSTLTIQRTQQEDSAVYLCASGQARAYGYTFGSGTRLTVV.

The chain is built from TRBV5-6 and TRBJ2-1, with 8 positions matching TRBD1. The V and J ends lost 4 bases and 8 bases, in that order; junction bases with no gene match: 11. Per germline, CDR1 SGHDT and CDR2 YYEEEE. The CDR3 spans 15 residues. The CDR3 DNA is TGTGCCAGCAGCCCACCCAGGGGGCTCTGGGATGAGCAGTTCTTC. Translation: CASSPPRGLWDEQFF.

This chain connects TRBV18 to TRBJ1-3; 7 bases line up with TRBD1. CDR1 is KGHSH, CDR2 LQKENI, per germline. V lost 3 bases to trimming and J lost 0 bases; unmatched junction nucleotides: 5. The CDR3 loop spans 16 amino acids. CDR3 residues: CASSPTGTASGNTIYF. The CDR3 DNA sequence: TGTGCCAGCTCACCCACCGGGACAGCCTCTGGAAACACCATATATTTT.

The gene calls are TRBV6-1 and TRBJ2-2; D is ambiguous. CDR1 is MNHNS, CDR2 SASEGT, per germline. Trimming removed 1 base at V and 1 base at J, with 7 bases between. The CDR3 is 15 amino acids. The CDR3 region is CASSEGAGNTGELFF. Written as DNA, the CDR3 is TGTGCCAGCAGTGAAGGAGCAGGGAACACCGGGGAGCTGTTTTTT.

This clone appeared a single time. CDR3 bases: TGTGCCAGTAGAGGTTCCAGGGCCCCAGATACGCAGTATTTT. Its translation is CASRGSRAPDTQYF. The rearrangement joins TRBV19 to TRBJ2-3; possible D gene TRBD1, 5 bases. Per germline, CDR1 LNHDA and CDR2 SQIVND (reference sequence). The V and J ends lost 6 bases and 4 bases respectively, with 14 bases between them. This CDR3 contains 14 residues.

V and J are TRBV5-1 and TRBJ2-7; D possibly corresponds to TRBD1 (5 bases). The germline V and J ends were trimmed by 8 bases and 0 bases, with 9 bases remaining between them. Germline V gives CDR1 SGHRS, CDR2 YFSETQ. The CDR3 contains 12 residues. The CDR3 spells CASRQSSYEQYF. CDR3 in DNA: TGCGCCAGTAGACAGAGCTCCTACGAGCAGTACTTC.

V gene TRBV5-1 combines with J gene TRBJ2-6; D is unclear. Trimming left V 1 base short and J 0 bases short, with 11 bases between. There are 17 residues in the CDR3. Per germline, CDR1 SGHRS and CDR2 YFSETQ. The CDR3 DNA sequence: TGCGCCAGCAGCTTGAGAACAGTGACCTCTGGGGCCAACGTCCTGACTTTC. Translation: CASSLRTVTSGANVLTF. Full variable domain (outside the CDR3, taken from reference TRBV5-1 and TRBJ2-6): KAGVTQTPRYLIKTRGQQVTLSCSPISGHRSVSWYQQTPGQGLQFLFEYFSETQRNKGNFPGRFSGRQFSNSRSEMNVSTLELGDSALYLCASSLRTVTSGANVLTFGAGSRLTVL.

V usage is TRBV7-2 and J usage is TRBJ2-1, with a tentative D call TRBD2 (6 bases). Germline CDR1 is SGHTA and CDR2 is FQGNSA. There are 17 residues in the CDR3. The ends were cut back, 1 base at V and 0 bases at J, with 13 bases in the middle. As DNA, the CDR3 is TGTGCCAGCAGCTTAGGGGGTTTCGGGAGCTCCTACAATGAGCAGTTCTTC. Amino acid sequence: CASSLGGFGSSYNEQFF.

The rearrangement joins TRBV5-1 to TRBJ2-1; D gene ambiguous. Germline V gene lookup returns CDR1 SGHRS and CDR2 YFSETQ. V gave up 4 bases and J gave up 0 bases, with 14 bases separating them. The CDR3 sequence is 16 residues long. The CDR3 loop reads CASSPVVASSYNEQFF. In nucleotides, the CDR3 is TGCGCCAGCAGCCCGGTCGTTGCGAGCTCCTACAATGAGCAGTTCTTC.